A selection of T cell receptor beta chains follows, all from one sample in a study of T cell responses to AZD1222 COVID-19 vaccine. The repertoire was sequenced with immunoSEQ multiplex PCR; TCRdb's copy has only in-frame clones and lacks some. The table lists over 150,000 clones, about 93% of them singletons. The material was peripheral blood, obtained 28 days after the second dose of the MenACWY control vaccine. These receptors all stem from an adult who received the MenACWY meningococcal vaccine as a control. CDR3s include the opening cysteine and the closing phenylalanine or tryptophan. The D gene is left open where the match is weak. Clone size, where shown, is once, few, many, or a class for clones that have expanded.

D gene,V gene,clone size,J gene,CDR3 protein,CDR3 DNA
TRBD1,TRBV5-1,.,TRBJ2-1,CASKQGAANEQFF,TGCGCCAGCAAGCAGGGGGCTGCCAATGAGCAGTTCTTC
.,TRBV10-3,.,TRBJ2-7,CAISGQESYEQYF,TGTGCCATCAGTGGCCAGGAAAGCTACGAGCAGTACTTC
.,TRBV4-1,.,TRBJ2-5,CASSRGDEETQYF,TGCGCCAGCAGCCGAGGGGATGAAGAGACCCAGTACTTC
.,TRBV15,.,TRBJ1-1,CATSDLTNTEAFF,TGTGCCACCAGCGATTTAACGAACACTGAAGCTTTCTTT
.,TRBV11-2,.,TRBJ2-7,CASSSQSYEQYF,TGTGCCAGCAGCTCTCAAAGCTACGAGCAGTACTTC
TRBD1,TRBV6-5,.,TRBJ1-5,CASSYRTGDQPQHF,TGTGCCAGCAGTTACCGGACAGGGGACCAGCCCCAGCATTTT
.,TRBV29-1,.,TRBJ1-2,CSVGERGIGYTF,TGCAGCGTTGGGGAACGGGGGATAGGCTACACCTTC
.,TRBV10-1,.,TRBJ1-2,CASSESDRAYGYTF,TGCGCCAGCAGTGAGTCGGACAGAGCCTATGGCTACACCTTC
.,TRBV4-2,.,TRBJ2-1,CASSQVQRDKGNEQFF,TGTGCCAGCAGCCAAGTTCAGAGGGACAAGGGCAATGAGCAGTTCTTC
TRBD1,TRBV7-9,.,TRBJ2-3,CASSPTGGETDTQYF,TGTGCCAGCAGTCCAACAGGGGGCGAGACAGATACGCAGTATTTT
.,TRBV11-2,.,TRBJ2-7,CASSRPTDYEQYF,TGTGCCAGCAGCCGCCCGACAGACTACGAGCAGTACTTC
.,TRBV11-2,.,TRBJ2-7,CASSLAGVAYEQYF,TGTGCCAGCAGCTTAGCGGGGGTCGCCTACGAGCAGTACTTC
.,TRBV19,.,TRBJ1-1,CASSGKLNTEAFF,TGTGCCAGCTCAGGGAAGCTGAACACTGAAGCTTTCTTT
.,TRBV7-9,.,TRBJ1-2,CASSLGGVNPSYGGYTF,TGTGCCAGCAGCTTAGGTGGGGTGAACCCCTCCTATGGAGGCTACACCTTC
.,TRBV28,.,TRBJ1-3,CASSLWGARGLSSGNTIYF,TGTGCCAGCAGTTTATGGGGCGCCCGGGGCTTAAGCTCTGGAAACACCATATATTTT
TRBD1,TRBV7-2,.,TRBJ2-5,CASSSGQGQETQYF,TGTGCCAGCAGCTCTGGACAGGGGCAAGAGACCCAGTACTTC
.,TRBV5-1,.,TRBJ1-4,CASSQTATNEKLFF,TGCGCCAGCAGTCAAACAGCAACTAATGAAAAACTGTTTTTT
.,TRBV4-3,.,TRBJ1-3,CASSQSVISGNTIYF,TGCGCCAGCAGCCAGAGCGTGATTTCTGGAAACACCATATATTTT
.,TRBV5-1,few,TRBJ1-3,CASWEPSQSGNTIYF,TGCGCCAGCTGGGAACCGTCGCAATCTGGAAACACCATATATTTT
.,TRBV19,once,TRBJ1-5,CASSIFELNNQPQHF,TGTGCCAGTAGTATATTTGAACTGAACAATCAGCCCCAGCATTTT
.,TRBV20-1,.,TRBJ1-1,CSAHGNTEAFF,TGCAGTGCCCACGGGAACACTGAAGCTTTCTTT
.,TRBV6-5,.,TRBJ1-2,CASRPDRGYYGYTF,TGTGCCAGCAGGCCCGACCGCGGTTATTATGGCTACACCTTC
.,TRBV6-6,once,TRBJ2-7,CASSQSYEQYF,TGTGCCAGCAGTCAGTCCTACGAGCAGTACTTC
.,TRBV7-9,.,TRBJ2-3,CASSLGFTDTQYF,TGTGCCAGCAGCTTAGGCTTTACAGATACGCAGTATTTT
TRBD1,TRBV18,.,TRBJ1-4,CASSPLAGGNEKLFF,TGTGCCAGCTCACCCTTAGCAGGGGGGAATGAAAAACTGTTTTTT
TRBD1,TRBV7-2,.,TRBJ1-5,CASSLTGQGIHQPQHF,TGTGCCAGCAGCTTAACGGGACAGGGGATCCATCAGCCCCAGCATTTT
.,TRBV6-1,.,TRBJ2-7,CASSEEGVRREQYF,TGTGCCAGCAGTGAAGAGGGGGTTCGTAGGGAGCAGTACTTC
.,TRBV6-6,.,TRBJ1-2,CASTPDLGYGYTF,TGTGCCAGCACTCCGGACCTCGGCTATGGCTACACCTTC
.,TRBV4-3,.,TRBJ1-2,CASSQGRVYGYTF,TGCGCCAGCAGCCAGGGCAGGGTCTATGGCTACACCTTC
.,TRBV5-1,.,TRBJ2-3,CASSAQRRETDTQYF,TGCGCCAGCAGCGCCCAGCGGAGGGAGACAGATACGCAGTATTTT
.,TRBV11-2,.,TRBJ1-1,CASTGALDRGLNTEAFF,TGTGCCAGCACGGGGGCCTTGGACAGAGGCTTGAACACTGAAGCTTTCTTT
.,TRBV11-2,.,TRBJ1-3,CASSLIRPGGNTIYF,TGTGCCAGCAGCTTAATAAGGCCGGGGGGAAACACCATATATTTT
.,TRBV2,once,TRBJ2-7,CASSGSSGSYEQYF,TGTGCCAGCAGCGGGAGTAGCGGCTCCTACGAGCAGTACTTC
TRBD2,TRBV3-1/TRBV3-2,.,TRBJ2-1,CASSQGLGQFF,TGTGCCAGCAGCCAGGGACTAGGCCAGTTCTTC
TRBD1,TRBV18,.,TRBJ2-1,CASSRQGAYNEQFF,TGTGCCAGCTCAAGGCAGGGGGCTTACAATGAGCAGTTCTTC
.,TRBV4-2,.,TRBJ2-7,CASSQDRGAQYF,TGTGCCAGCAGCCAAGATCGGGGGGCGCAGTACTTC
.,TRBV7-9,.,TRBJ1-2,CASSLATYGANYGYTF,TGTGCCAGCAGCTTAGCAACTTATGGGGCTAACTATGGCTACACCTTC
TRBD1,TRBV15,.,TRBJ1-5,CATSGDRANQPQHF,TGTGCCACCAGCGGGGACAGGGCCAATCAGCCCCAGCATTTT
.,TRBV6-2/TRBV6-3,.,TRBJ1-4,CASSSVGRANEKLFF,TGTGCCAGCAGTTCGGTCGGGCGGGCTAATGAAAAACTGTTTTTT
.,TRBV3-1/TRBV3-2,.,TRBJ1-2,CASSQDSDAVWGYTF,TGTGCCAGCAGCCAAGATTCCGACGCGGTATGGGGCTACACCTTC
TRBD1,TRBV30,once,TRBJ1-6,CAWSTGGGSPYSPLHF,TGTGCCTGGTCAACAGGGGGAGGTAGTCCTTATTCACCCCTCCACTTT
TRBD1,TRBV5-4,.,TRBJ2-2,CASSGDRANTGELFF,TGTGCCAGCAGCGGGGACAGGGCCAACACCGGGGAGCTGTTTTTT
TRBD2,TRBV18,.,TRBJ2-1,CASSRASGGYNEQFF,TGTGCCAGCTCACGGGCTAGCGGGGGTTACAATGAGCAGTTCTTC
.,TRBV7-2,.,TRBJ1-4,CASSPRWGGGEKLFF,TGTGCCAGCAGCCCTAGATGGGGTGGGGGTGAAAAACTGTTTTTT
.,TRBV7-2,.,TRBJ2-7,CASSPHPQGIRNEQYF,TGTGCCAGCAGCCCCCACCCCCAGGGGATCCGAAACGAGCAGTACTTC
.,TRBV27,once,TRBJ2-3,CASSSTDTQYF,TGTGCCAGCAGTTCCACAGATACGCAGTATTTT
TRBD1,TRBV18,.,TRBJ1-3,CASSPLTGPSGNTIYF,TGTGCCAGCTCACCACTGACAGGGCCCTCTGGAAACACCATATATTTT
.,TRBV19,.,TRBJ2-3,CASSMSAGTRLTDTQYF,TGTGCCAGTAGTATGTCGGCCGGGACTCGCCTCACAGATACGCAGTATTTT
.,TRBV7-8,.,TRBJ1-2,CASSLGEIYGYTF,TGTGCCAGCAGCTTAGGGGAGATCTATGGCTACACCTTC
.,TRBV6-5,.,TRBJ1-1,CASSYGGMINTEAFF,TGTGCCAGCAGTTACGGGGGCATGATAAACACTGAAGCTTTCTTT
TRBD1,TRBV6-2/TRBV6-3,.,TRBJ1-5,CASSPWGRGHGQPQHF,TGTGCCAGCAGCCCTTGGGGGAGGGGGCATGGTCAGCCCCAGCATTTT
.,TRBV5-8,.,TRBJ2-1,CASSQSQRVGDEQFF,TGTGCCAGCAGCCAGAGTCAGCGGGTGGGGGATGAGCAGTTCTTC
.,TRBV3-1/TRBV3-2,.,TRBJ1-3,CASSQESGGITIYF,TGTGCCAGCAGCCAAGAAAGCGGAGGGATCACCATATATTTT